The 18 T cell receptor beta chains in this list originate from one sample, sequenced in a study of T cells in Graves' hyperthyroidism and ophthalmopathy (dated by TCRdb to the late 2010s). Preparation of the library involved multiplex PCR. The data were produced on an Illumina HiSeq 2000. The TCR beta CDR3 regions were amplified from RNA transcripts. The first round of RT-PCR for the TCR CDR3 was performed with the HTBI primer set and the Qiagen OneStep RT-PCR kit. TCRdb ran its own pipeline on the public reads, namely fastp trimming at Q25 and MiXCR clone calling, and kept in-frame beta chains. Each entry merges the rows of one CDR3 protein and shows their most common DNA and genes. This sample comprises hundreds of thousands of distinct CDR3 sequences, about 14% of them detected only once. The ten most abundant clones make up around 5.4% of the sample. The sample taken for sequencing was blood. The source of these receptors is a woman under 40 with Graves' hyperthyroidism that later progressed to Graves' ophthalmopathy.

The V call is TRBV6-2 or TRBV6-3, the J call TRBJ2-2, with D unclear. CDR3 length: 13 amino acids. Germline V gives CDR1 MNHEY, CDR2 SVGEGT. The V gene lost 5 bases and the J gene lost 4 bases, with 8 bases spanning the gap. The CDR3: CASSARTTGELFF. In DNA, the CDR3 is TGTGCCAGCAGTGCTCGGACCACCGGGGAGCTGTTTTTT.

This clonotype was recorded a few times. The V gene is TRBV7-9, the J gene TRBJ1-1, with D uncertain. V shed 3 bases and J shed 6 bases, with 23 bases lying between them. This CDR3 comprises 17 residues. Germline V gives CDR1 SEHNR, CDR2 FQNEAQ (reference sequence). This chain's CDR3 is CASSFPTTSERFAEAFF. In nucleotides, the CDR3 is TGTGCCAGCAGCTTTCCCACGACATCGGAACGGTTCGCTGAAGCTTTCTTT.

A few counts support this clonotype. CDR3: CASSRRDRDTGELFF. As DNA, the CDR3 is TGTGCCAGCAGTCGCCGTGACAGGGACACCGGGGAGCTGTTTTTT. The V gene is TRBV28, the J gene TRBJ2-2; 7 positions match TRBD1. In germline, CDR1 is MDHEN, CDR2 SYDVKM. CDR3 length: 15 residues. V lost 5 bases and J lost 3; bases outside the gene matches: 6.

This clonotype was counted only a few times. The chain employs TRBV20-1 and TRBJ2-1; D remains ambiguous. Trimming left V 2 bases short and J 7 bases short, with 18 bases between. The CDR3 extends over 15 amino acids. CDR1 and CDR2 from the germline V gene are DFQATT and SNEGSKA (reference sequence). This chain's CDR3 is CSARKPLGPLNEQFF. The CDR3 nucleotides are TGCAGTGCTAGAAAACCCCTAGGCCCCCTGAATGAGCAGTTCTTC.

The table lists this clonotype with many counts. The chain links TRBV11-2 to TRBJ2-7; D gene uncertain. The CDR3 runs to 13 residues. Germline assignment: CDR1 SGHAT and CDR2 FQNNGV. Deletions cut 5 bases from V and 7 bases from J, with 15 bases between. CDR3 bases: TGTGCCAGCAGCCCCCGGTACATAGGGGAGCAGTACTTC. Protein sequence: CASSPRYIGEQYF.

This clonotype was seen many times. The chain recombines TRBV7-2 with TRBJ2-7; 10 positions match TRBD2. Trimming at V came to 5 bases and at J to 4 bases, leaving 8 bases not matched to a gene. Germline V gene sequence: CDR1 SGHTA, CDR2 FQGNSA. The CDR3 runs to 15 residues. CDR3 sequence (DNA): TGTGCCAGCAGCCCCGGTGGGACTAGCGTTTACGAGCAGTACTTC. It yields the protein CASSPGGTSVYEQYF.

This clonotype was detected a few times. The V call is TRBV4-1, the J call TRBJ2-7; D may be TRBD2 (6 bases). Trimming took off 1 base at V and 0 bases at J, with 13 bases between the two ends. Germline CDR1 is MGHRA and CDR2 is YSYEKL. The CDR3 length is 16 residues. The DNA of the CDR3 is TGCGCCAGCAGCCAAGTCCGGGGGATCAGCTCCTACGAGCAGTACTTC. Translated, it gives CASSQVRGISSYEQYF.

This clonotype came up many times. The rearrangement links TRBV27 to TRBJ1-6; weak D call: TRBD1 (6 bases). The CDR3 runs 17 residues. The V gene lost 5 bases and the J gene lost 12 bases, with 26 bases spanning the gap. Germline V gives CDR1 MNHEY, CDR2 SMNVEV (reference sequence). The chain's CDR3 is CASSRPGTPSPRRPLHF. The CDR3 DNA reads TGTGCCAGCAGTCGCCCCGGGACACCATCCCCCCGACGACCCCTCCACTTT.

The CDR3 DNA reads as TGTGCCAGCAGCGGCCCCGGGACTGGCCGCAGCTCCTACAATGAGCAGTTCTTC. This codes for CASSGPGTGRSSYNEQFF. The chain employs TRBV5-4 and TRBJ2-1; TRBD2 might be the D (6 bases). V was trimmed by 4 bases and J by 0 bases, leaving 20 bases between them. CDR3 length: 18 residues. Per the germline V gene, CDR1 is SGHNT and CDR2 is YYREEE (reference sequence). Looking up the rest from reference TRBV5-4 and TRBJ2-1 gives the full variable domain: ETGVTQSPTHLIKTRGQQVTLRCSSQSGHNTVSWYQQALGQGPQFIFQYYREEENGRGNFPPRFSGLQFPNYSSELNVNALELDDSALYLCASSGPGTGRSSYNEQFFGPGTRLTVL.

This clonotype was counted only a few times. The V and J genes are TRBV7-6 and TRBJ2-1, with D maybe TRBD1 (6 bases). From germline, CDR1 is SGHVS and CDR2 FNYEAQ. The CDR3 is 15 residues long. The V end was cut by 4 bases, the J end by 2 bases, with 12 bases between. This chain's CDR3 is CASSSLTGAYNEQFF. In nucleotides, the CDR3 is TGTGCCAGCAGCTCCCTGACAGGCGCCTACAATGAGCAGTTCTTC. The variable domain in full, completed from reference TRBV7-6 and TRBJ2-1, reads GAGVSQSPRYKVTKRGQDVALRCDPISGHVSLYWYRQALGQGPEFLTYFNYEAQQDKSGLPNDRFSAERPEGSISTLTIQRTEQRDSAMYRCASSSLTGAYNEQFFGPGTRLTVL.

This clonotype has at least ten counts. The CDR3, as DNA: TGTGCCAGCCGACAGGGAGCGCCTTACACTGAAGCTTTCTTT. Translation gives CASRQGAPYTEAFF. The V gene is TRBV6-2 or TRBV6-3, the J gene TRBJ1-1; 7 positions agree with TRBD1. CDR1 is MNHEY and CDR2 is SVGEGT in the germline V gene. V lost 8 bases, J lost 3 bases, and 9 bases stayed unmatched. The CDR3 sequence is 14 residues long.

The rearrangement links TRBV19 to TRBJ1-5, with D unresolved. Per germline, CDR1 LNHDA and CDR2 SQIVND (reference sequence). This CDR3 is built from 15 residues. V lost 5 bases and J 0 bases, leaving 11 bases between the germline ends. Here the CDR3 reads CASSAWGDSNQPQHF. DNA of the CDR3: TGTGCCAGTAGTGCTTGGGGAGATAGCAATCAGCCCCAGCATTTT.

The genes are TRBV19 and TRBJ1-2, with unresolved D. V lost 7 bases and J lost 4, with 10 bases in between. CDR1 is LNHDA, CDR2 SQIVND, per germline (reference sequence). CDR3 length: 12 residues. The CDR3 region is CASMNNGYGYTF. CDR3 in DNA: TGTGCCAGTATGAACAACGGCTATGGCTACACCTTC. The whole variable domain, remainder taken from reference TRBV19 and TRBJ1-2, is DGGITQSPKYLFRKEGQNVTLSCEQNLNHDAMYWYRQDPGQGLRLIYYSQIVNDFQKGDIAEGYSVSREKKESFPLTVTSAQKNPTAFYLCASMNNGYGYTFGSGTRLTVV.

The chain couples TRBV6-4 to TRBJ1-5; D gene ambiguous. In germline, CDR1 is MRHNA, CDR2 SNTAGT. The CDR3 contains 18 residues. V was shortened by 8 bases and J by 0 bases, with 23 bases between the two germline ends. CDR3 coding DNA: TGTGCCAGCCGCCCGGACCACGCGAGACCTTATAGCAATCAGCCCCAGCATTTT. Translated, it gives CASRPDHARPYSNQPQHF.

This clonotype was counted a few times. The rearrangement uses TRBV29-1 and TRBJ2-2, with a possible D match to TRBD1 (6 bases). The CDR3 has 13 residues. Trimming left V 7 bases short and J 5 bases short, with 14 bases between. Germline V lookup: CDR1 SQVTM, CDR2 ANQGSEA. CDR3 sequence reads: CSGGHRATGELFF. CDR3 coding DNA: TGCAGCGGCGGACACAGGGCGACCGGGGAGCTGTTTTTT.

This clonotype came up many times. The V call is TRBV27, the J call TRBJ2-7; the D is unclear. In germline, CDR1 is MNHEY, CDR2 SMNVEV (reference sequence). The CDR3 spans 13 residues. Trimming pared 10 bases from V and 2 bases from J, leaving 15 bases between. The CDR3 reads CATGPSGTYEQYF. In DNA, the CDR3 is TGTGCCACCGGACCCTCCGGCACCTACGAGCAGTACTTC.

This clonotype was counted ten times or more. The chain joins TRBV29-1 to TRBJ2-1; D is uncertain. The ends were cut back, 4 bases at V and 1 base at J, with 14 bases in the middle. CDR1 and CDR2 from the germline V gene are SQVTM and ANQGSEA. The CDR3 consists of 15 residues. CDR3 residues: CSVVIVRNSYNEQFF. The CDR3 DNA is TGCAGCGTTGTTATTGTCAGAAATTCCTACAATGAGCAGTTCTTC.

This clonotype was observed many times. V and J are TRBV9 and TRBJ1-2; no clear D gene. This CDR3 contains 12 residues. Germline lookup yields CDR1 SGDLS and CDR2 YYNGEE. The V end was cut by 3 bases, the J end by 4 bases, with 7 bases between. The CDR3: CASSDQIYGYTF. The CDR3 DNA reads TGTGCCAGCAGCGACCAGATCTATGGCTACACCTTC. Together with reference TRBV9 and TRBJ1-2, the CDR3 gives the full variable domain: DSGVTQTPKHLITATGQRVTLRCSPRSGDLSVYWYQQSLDQGLQFLIQYYNGEERAKGNILERFSAQQFPDLHSELNLSSLELGDSALYFCASSDQIYGYTFGSGTRLTVV.